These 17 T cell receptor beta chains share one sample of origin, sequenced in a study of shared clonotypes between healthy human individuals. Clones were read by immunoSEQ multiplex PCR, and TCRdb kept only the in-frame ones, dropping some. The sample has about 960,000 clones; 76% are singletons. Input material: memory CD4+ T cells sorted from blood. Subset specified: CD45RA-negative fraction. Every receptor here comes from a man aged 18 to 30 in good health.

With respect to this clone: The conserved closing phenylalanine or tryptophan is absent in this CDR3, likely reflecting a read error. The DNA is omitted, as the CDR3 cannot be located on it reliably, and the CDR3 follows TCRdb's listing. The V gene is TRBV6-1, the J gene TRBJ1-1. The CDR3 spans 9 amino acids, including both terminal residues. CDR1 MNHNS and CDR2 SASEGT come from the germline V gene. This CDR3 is CASTRPGRA.

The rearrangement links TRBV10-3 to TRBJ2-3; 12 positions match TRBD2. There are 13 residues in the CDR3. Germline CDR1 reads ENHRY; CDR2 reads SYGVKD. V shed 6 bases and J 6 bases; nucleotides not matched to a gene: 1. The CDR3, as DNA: TGTGCCATCAGAGGACTAGCGGGGGATACGCAGTATTTT. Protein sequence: CAIRGLAGDTQYF.

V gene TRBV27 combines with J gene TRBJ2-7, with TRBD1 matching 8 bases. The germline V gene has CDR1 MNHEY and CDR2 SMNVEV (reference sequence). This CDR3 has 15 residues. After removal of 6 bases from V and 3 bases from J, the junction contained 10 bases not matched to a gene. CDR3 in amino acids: CASSSPGTGFYEQYF. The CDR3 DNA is TGTGCCAGCAGCTCCCCCGGGACAGGATTCTACGAGCAGTACTTC.

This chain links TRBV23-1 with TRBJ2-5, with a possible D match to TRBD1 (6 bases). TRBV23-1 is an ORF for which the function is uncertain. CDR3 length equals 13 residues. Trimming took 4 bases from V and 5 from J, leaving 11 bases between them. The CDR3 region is CASSPPGVETQYF. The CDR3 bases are TGCGCCAGCAGTCCCCCAGGGGTGGAGACCCAGTACTTC.

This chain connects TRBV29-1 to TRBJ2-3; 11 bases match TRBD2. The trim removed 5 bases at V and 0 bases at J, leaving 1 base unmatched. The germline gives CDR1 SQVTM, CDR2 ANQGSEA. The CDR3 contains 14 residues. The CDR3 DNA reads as TGCAGCGTTCGACTAGCGGGAAGCACAGATACGCAGTATTTT. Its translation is CSVRLAGSTDTQYF.

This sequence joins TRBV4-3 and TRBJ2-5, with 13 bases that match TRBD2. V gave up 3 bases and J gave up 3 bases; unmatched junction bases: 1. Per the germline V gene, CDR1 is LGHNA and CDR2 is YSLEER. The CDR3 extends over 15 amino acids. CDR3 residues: CASSQGLAGKETQYF. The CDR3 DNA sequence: TGCGCCAGCAGCCAGGGACTAGCGGGGAAAGAGACCCAGTACTTC.

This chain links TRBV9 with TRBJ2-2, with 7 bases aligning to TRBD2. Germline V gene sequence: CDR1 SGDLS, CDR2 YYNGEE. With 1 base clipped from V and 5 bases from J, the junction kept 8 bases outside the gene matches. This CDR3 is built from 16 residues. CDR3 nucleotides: TGTGCCAGCAGCGTAAGCCAGGGAGGGAGGACCGGGGAGCTGTTTTTT. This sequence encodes CASSVSQGGRTGELFF.

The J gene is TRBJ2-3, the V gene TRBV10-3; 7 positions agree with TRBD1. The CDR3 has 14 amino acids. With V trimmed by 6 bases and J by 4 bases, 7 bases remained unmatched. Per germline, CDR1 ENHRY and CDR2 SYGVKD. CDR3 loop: CAISPTGVADTQYF. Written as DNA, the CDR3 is TGTGCCATCAGCCCAACAGGGGTGGCAGATACGCAGTATTTT.

The CDR3 sequence is CASSWEASGQYF. For the CDR3, the DNA is TGTGCCAGCAGCTGGGAGGCTAGCGGGCAGTACTTC. This chain links TRBV11-2 with TRBJ2-7; TRBD2 aligns across 7 bases. The ends lost 4 bases at V and 9 bases at J; junction bases unmatched: 6. Germline V gives CDR1 SGHAT, CDR2 FQNNGV. CDR3 length: 12 amino acids. Looking up the rest from reference TRBV11-2 and TRBJ2-7 gives the full variable domain: EAGVAQSPRYKIIEKRQSVAFWCNPISGHATLYWYQQILGQGPKLLIQFQNNGVVDDSQLPKDRFSAERLKGVDSTLKIQPAKLEDSAVYLCASSWEASGQYFGPGTRLTVT.

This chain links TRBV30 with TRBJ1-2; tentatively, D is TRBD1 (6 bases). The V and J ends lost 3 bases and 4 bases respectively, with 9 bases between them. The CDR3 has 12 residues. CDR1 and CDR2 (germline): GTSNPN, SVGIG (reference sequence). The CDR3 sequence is CAWRQGGYGYTF. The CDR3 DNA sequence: TGTGCCTGGAGACAGGGAGGCTATGGCTACACCTTC.

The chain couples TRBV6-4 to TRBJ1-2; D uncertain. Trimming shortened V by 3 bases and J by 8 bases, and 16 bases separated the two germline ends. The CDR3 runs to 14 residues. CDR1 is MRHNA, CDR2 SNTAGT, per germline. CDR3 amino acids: CASSDNVGSGGYTF. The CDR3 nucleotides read TGTGCCAGCAGTGATAACGTCGGGAGCGGCGGCTACACCTTC.

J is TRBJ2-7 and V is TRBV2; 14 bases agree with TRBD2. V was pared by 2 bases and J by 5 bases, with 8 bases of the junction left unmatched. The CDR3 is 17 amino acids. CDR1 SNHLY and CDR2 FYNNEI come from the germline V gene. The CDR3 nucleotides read TGTGCCAGCAGTGAAAGGGGGACTAGCGGGAGAGGGAACGAGCAGTACTTC. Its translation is CASSERGTSGRGNEQYF.

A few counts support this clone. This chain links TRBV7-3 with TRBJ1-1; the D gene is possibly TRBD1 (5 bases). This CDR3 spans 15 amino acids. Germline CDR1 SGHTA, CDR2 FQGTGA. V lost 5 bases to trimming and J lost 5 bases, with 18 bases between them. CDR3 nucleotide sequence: TGTGCCAGCAGCCTAGGGTGGGGCTCGAGGACTGAAGCTTTCTTT. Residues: CASSLGWGSRTEAFF.

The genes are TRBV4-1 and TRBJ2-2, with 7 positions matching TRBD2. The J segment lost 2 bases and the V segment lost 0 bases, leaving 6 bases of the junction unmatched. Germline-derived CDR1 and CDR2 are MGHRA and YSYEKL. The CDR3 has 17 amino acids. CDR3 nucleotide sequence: TGCGCCAGCAGCCAAGAGACCCGGGGGGTCAACACCGGGGAGCTGTTTTTT. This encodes CASSQETRGVNTGELFF.

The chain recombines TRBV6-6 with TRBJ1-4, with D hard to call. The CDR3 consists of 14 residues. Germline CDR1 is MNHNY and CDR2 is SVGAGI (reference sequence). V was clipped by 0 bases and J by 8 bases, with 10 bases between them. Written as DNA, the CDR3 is TGTGCCAGCAGTTACTCCCAGTTCGGGGAAAAACTGTTTTTT. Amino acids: CASSYSQFGEKLFF.

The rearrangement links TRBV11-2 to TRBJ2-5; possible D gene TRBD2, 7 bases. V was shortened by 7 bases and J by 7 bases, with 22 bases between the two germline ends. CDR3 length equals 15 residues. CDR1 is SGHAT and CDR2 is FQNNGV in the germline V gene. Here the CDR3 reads CASIGLGGLSRTQYF. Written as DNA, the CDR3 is TGTGCCAGCATAGGCTTGGGGGGGCTATCTCGGACCCAGTACTTC.

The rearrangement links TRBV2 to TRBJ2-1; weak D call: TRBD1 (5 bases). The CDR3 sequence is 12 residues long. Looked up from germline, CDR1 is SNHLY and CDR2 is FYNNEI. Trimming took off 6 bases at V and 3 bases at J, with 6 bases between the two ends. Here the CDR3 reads CASRTDYNEQFF. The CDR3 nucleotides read TGTGCCAGCAGGACAGACTACAATGAGCAGTTCTTC.